This passage covers 7 T cell receptor beta chains from one sample sequenced in a study of T cell responses to AZD1222 COVID-19 vaccine. The method was immunoSEQ multiplex PCR; TCRdb's version includes in-frame clones alone and lacks a portion of them. There are over 130,000 clones in the sample; roughly 91% occur only once, and approximately 5.3% lies in the top ten. Specimen: peripheral blood, collected on day 0 of AZD1222 vaccination. These receptors all stem from an adult in good health.

The chain links TRBV28 to TRBJ1-1; possibly TRBD1 for D (6 bases). Germline assignment: CDR1 MDHEN and CDR2 SYDVKM. The CDR3 totals 12 residues. Trimming left V 10 bases short and J 4 bases short, with 13 bases between. This CDR3 reads CATSGGLTEAFF. DNA of the CDR3: TGTGCCACCTCGGGGGGGCTCACTGAAGCTTTCTTT.

The rearrangement joins TRBV6-2 or TRBV6-3 to TRBJ1-1; D is unresolved. In germline, CDR1 is MNHEY, CDR2 SVGEGT. The CDR3 consists of 15 residues. Trimming cost V 0 bases and J 0 bases, with 8 bases left between them. The CDR3 sequence is CASSYSLGLNTEAFF. CDR3 in DNA: TGTGCCAGCAGTTACTCGTTGGGTCTGAACACTGAAGCTTTCTTT.

The chain joins TRBV30 to TRBJ2-1; D unclear. Trimming took off 4 bases at V and 8 bases at J, with 9 bases between the two ends. The length of the CDR3 is 11 residues. Germline V gene data show CDR1 as GTSNPN and CDR2 as SVGIG (reference sequence). The CDR3 region has the DNA TGTGCCTGGACCGGTGCCTATGAGCAGTTCTTC. Translation: CAWTGAYEQFF. Based on the CDR3 plus reference TRBV30 and TRBJ2-1, the full variable domain is SQTIHQWPATLVQPVGSPLSLECTVEGTSNPNLYWYRQAAGRGLQLLFYSVGIGQISSEVPQNLSASRPQDRQFILSSKKLLLSDSGFYLCAWTGAYEQFFGPGTRLTVL.

V usage is TRBV27 and J usage is TRBJ2-7, with 7 positions matching TRBD1. CDR1 is MNHEY and CDR2 is SMNVEV in the germline V gene (reference sequence). The CDR3 has 13 amino acids. With V trimmed by 6 bases and J by 2 bases, 4 bases remained unmatched. The CDR3 reads CASSQQGPYEQYF. The CDR3 nucleotides read TGTGCCAGCAGCCAACAGGGGCCCTACGAGCAGTACTTC.

The chain recombines TRBV5-1 with TRBJ2-1; D unresolved. Trimming took off 0 bases at V and 8 bases at J, with 12 bases between the two ends. This CDR3 is built from 14 residues. The germline V gene has CDR1 SGHRS and CDR2 YFSETQ. This CDR3 is CASSLGQAVDEQFF. The CDR3 coding sequence is TGCGCCAGCAGCTTGGGGCAGGCAGTCGATGAGCAGTTCTTC.

The V call is TRBV7-9, the J call TRBJ2-7; the D is unclear. This CDR3 comprises 12 residues. Per the germline V gene, CDR1 is SEHNR and CDR2 is FQNEAQ (reference sequence). Trimming took off 3 bases at V and 3 bases at J, with 6 bases between the two ends. The CDR3 DNA follows: TGTGCCAGCAGCTTTGGGGTCTACGAGCAGTACTTC. Translated, it gives CASSFGVYEQYF.

The V and J genes are TRBV7-9 and TRBJ1-1; D call uncertain. The ends were cut back, 1 base at V and 0 bases at J, with 6 bases in the middle. CDR3 length equals 14 residues. Germline values: CDR1 SEHNR, CDR2 FQNEAQ (reference sequence). CDR3 sequence: CASSLVGVNTEAFF. As DNA, the CDR3 is TGTGCCAGCAGCTTAGTTGGCGTGAACACTGAAGCTTTCTTT.